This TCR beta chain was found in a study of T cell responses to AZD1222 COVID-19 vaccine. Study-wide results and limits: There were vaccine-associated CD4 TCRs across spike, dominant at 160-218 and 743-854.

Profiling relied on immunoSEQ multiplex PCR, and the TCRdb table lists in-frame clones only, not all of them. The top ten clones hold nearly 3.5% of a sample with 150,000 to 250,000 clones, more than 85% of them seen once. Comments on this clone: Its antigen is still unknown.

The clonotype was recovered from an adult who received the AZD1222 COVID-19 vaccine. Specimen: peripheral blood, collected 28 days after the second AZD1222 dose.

In DNA form, the CDR3 reads TGCGCCAGCAGTGATAAGGGGACAGGGAGGACTGAAGCTTTCTTT. This gives the protein CASSDKGTGRTEAFF. The rearrangement joins TRBV10-1 to TRBJ1-1, with 9 bases aligning to TRBD1. V lost 3 bases to trimming and J lost 5 bases; unmatched junction nucleotides: 7. The length of the CDR3 is 15 residues. Germline loops: CDR1 WNHNN, CDR2 SYGVQD (reference sequence).